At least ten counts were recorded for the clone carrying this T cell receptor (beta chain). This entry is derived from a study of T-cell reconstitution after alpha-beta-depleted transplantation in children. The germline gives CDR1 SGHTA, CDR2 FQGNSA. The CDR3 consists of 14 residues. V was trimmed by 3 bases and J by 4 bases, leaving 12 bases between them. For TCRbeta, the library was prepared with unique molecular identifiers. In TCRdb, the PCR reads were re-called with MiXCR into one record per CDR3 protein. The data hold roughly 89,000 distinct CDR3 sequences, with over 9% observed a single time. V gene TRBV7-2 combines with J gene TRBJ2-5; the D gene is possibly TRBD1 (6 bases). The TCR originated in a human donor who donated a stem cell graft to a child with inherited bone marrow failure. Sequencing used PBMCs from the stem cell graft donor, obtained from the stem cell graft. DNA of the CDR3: TGTGCCAGCAGCTTCCGAGGGACACGAGAGACCCAGTACTTC. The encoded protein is CASSFRGTRETQYF.